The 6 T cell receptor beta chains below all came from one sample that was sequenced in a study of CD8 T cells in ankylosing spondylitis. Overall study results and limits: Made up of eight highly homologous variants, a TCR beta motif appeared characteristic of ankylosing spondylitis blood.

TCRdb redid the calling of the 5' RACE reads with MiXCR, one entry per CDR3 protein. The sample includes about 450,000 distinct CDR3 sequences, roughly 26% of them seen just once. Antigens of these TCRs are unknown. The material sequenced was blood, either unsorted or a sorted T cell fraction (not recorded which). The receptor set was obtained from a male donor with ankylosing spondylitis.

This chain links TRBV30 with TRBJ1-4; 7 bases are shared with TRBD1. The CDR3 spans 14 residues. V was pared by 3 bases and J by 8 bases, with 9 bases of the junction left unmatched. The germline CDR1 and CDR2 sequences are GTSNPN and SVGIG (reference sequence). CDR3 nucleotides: TGTGCCTGGAGGCGTGGACAGGTCGGCGAAAAACTGTTTTTT. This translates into CAWRRGQVGEKLFF.

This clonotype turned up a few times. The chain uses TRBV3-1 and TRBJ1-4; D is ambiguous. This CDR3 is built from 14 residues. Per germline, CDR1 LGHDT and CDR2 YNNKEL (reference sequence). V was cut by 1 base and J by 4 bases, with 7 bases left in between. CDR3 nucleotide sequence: TGTGCCAGCAGCCAAGCTCGGTTTAATGAAAAACTGTTTTTT. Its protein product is CASSQARFNEKLFF.

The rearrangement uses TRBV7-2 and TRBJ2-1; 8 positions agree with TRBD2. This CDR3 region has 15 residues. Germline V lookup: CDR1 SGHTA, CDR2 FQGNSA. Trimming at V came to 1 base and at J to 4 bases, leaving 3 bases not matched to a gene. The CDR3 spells CASSLEAGEYNEQFF. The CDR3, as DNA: TGTGCCAGCAGCTTAGAAGCGGGAGAGTACAATGAGCAGTTCTTC. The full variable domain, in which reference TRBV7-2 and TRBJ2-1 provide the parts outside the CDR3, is GAGVSQSPSNKVTEKGKDVELRCDPISGHTALYWYRQSLGQGLEFLIYFQGNSAPDKSGLPSDRFSAERTGGSVSTLTIQRTQQEDSAVYLCASSLEAGEYNEQFFGPGTRLTVL.

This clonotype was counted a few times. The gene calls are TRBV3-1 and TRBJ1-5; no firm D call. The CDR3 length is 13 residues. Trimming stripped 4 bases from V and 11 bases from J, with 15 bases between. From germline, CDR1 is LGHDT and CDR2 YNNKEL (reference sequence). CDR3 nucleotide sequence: TGTGCCAGCAGCCCGAGTCCCGATACGACCCAGCATTTT. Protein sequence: CASSPSPDTTQHF.

CDR3 protein: CASRVSSSANTGELFF. The CDR3 DNA sequence: TGTGCCAGCAGGGTGAGCAGCTCCGCGAACACCGGGGAGCTGTTTTTT. The chain joins TRBV11-2 to TRBJ2-2; no firm D call. V shed 6 bases and J shed 0 bases, with 14 bases lying between them. CDR3 size: 16 residues. Germline V CDR1 and CDR2: SGHAT, FQNNGV. Complete variable domain (other parts from reference TRBV11-2 and TRBJ2-2): EAGVAQSPRYKIIEKRQSVAFWCNPISGHATLYWYQQILGQGPKLLIQFQNNGVVDDSQLPKDRFSAERLKGVDSTLKIQPAKLEDSAVYLCASRVSSSANTGELFFGEGSRLTVL.

CDR3 in amino acids: CSVEASTNTGELFF. The CDR3 nucleotides are TGCAGCGTTGAAGCCAGTACGAACACCGGGGAGCTGTTTTTT. The V gene is TRBV29-1, the J gene TRBJ2-2; the D is unclear. Trimming took off 1 base at V and 0 bases at J, with 6 bases between the two ends. This CDR3 has 14 amino acids. From germline, CDR1 is SQVTM and CDR2 ANQGSEA.